The table lists the clone carrying this T cell receptor beta chain with a few counts. Its antigen is not known. Unique molecular identifiers were built into the TCR beta cDNA libraries. Some 500,000 cDNA molecules were recovered from an input of roughly 0.85 to 10 million T cells. TCRdb re-called the PCR reads with MiXCR, one entry per CDR3 protein. The sample comprises about 460,000 distinct CDR3 sequences, roughly 45% of which are singletons, and roughly an eighth rests with the top ten. Germline lookup yields CDR1 MNHEY and CDR2 SVGEGT. This CDR3 region has 14 residues. V lost 7 bases, J lost 5 bases, and 18 bases lay in between. This sample stems from a study of post-analysis software for immune sequencing data. Overall study: As for disease course, relapsing-remitting, secondary progressive and progressive-relapsing multiple sclerosis were all included.

Study-level results: Diversity measured as normalized Chao1 was significantly lower in multiple sclerosis patients than in controls. Comparison of patients with controls showed 5 or 6 TRBV segments more frequent in patients, TRBV5-6, TRBV5-1 and TRBV20-1 among them. By F measure, samples from a shared preparation batch strongly co-clustered.

The sequencing sample was made of blood. This sequence joins TRBV6-2 or TRBV6-3 and TRBJ2-7; maybe TRBD1 (6 bases). This TCR derives from a girl aged 10 to 17 with multiple sclerosis. The CDR3 coding sequence is TGTGCCAGCACCCGGATGGGGACATCAAACGAGCAGTACTTC. Protein: CASTRMGTSNEQYF.